This T cell receptor (beta chain) was profiled in a study of PD-1 blockade in classical Hodgkin lymphoma. Clones were read by immunoSEQ multiplex PCR, and TCRdb kept only the in-frame ones, dropping some. The repertoire holds 30,000 to 40,000 clones, with roughly 82% as singletons. Germline V gives CDR1 MDHEN, CDR2 SYDVKM. V was clipped by 4 bases and J by 3 bases, with 14 bases between them. This CDR3 contains 15 residues. All patients experienced relapse after autologous stem cell transplantation, and brentuximab vedotin exposure was variable. Patients had relapsed/refractory classical Hodgkin lymphoma with complete response, partial response or progressive disease as best response.

This sequence joins TRBV28 and TRBJ2-3, with D unresolved. The sample was peripheral blood mononuclear cells (PBMCs), taken at baseline. The TCR was taken from a human donor with classical Hodgkin lymphoma. CDR3 nucleotides: TGTGCCAGCAGTTCCCCCCCTCCTAGGACAGATACGCAGTATTTT. This codes for CASSSPPPRTDTQYF.